These T cell receptor beta chains were read from a single sample in a study of T cell repertoires in cytomegalovirus infection. TCRdb passed the reads through MiXCR, listing each CDR3 protein once. The table has about 400,000 distinct CDR3 sequences, around a sixth seen once. The sequenced material came from PBMCs. These TCRs come from a human donor in good health (CMV status not recorded). Some clones in this sample may be carry-over from other donors' samples. Each CDR3 is given with its conserved first and last residue. D genes are given only for firm matches. Expanded clones are given a class, and other clones once, few, many or no size at all.

15 | - | TRBD1 | TRBJ2-5 | TRBV12-3/TRBV12-4 | CASSFSTGYDETQYF | TGTGCCAGCAGTTTCTCGACAGGGTACGACGAGACCCAGTACTTC
16 | - | - | TRBJ1-2 | TRBV7-9 | CASSQGLGATVYGYTF | TGTGCCAGCAGCCAAGGGCTGGGGGCGACCGTTTATGGCTACACCTTC
20 | few | - | TRBJ1-1 | TRBV11-2 | CASSFVGWVPTGGSNTEAFF | TGTGCCAGCAGCTTCGTGGGGTGGGTCCCGACAGGAGGATCGAACACTGAAGCTTTCTTT
13 | few | - | TRBJ2-3 | TRBV20-1 | CSAMSPSTDTQYF | TGCAGTGCTATGTCCCCTAGCACAGATACGCAGTATTTT
13 | - | TRBD1 | TRBJ1-3 | TRBV10-3 | CAIGRGSGNTIYF | TGTGCCATCGGCAGGGGGTCTGGAAACACCATATATTTT
15 | few | - | TRBJ1-6 | TRBV15 | CATSRESARHSPLHF | TGTGCCACCAGCAGAGAATCGGCCAGACATTCACCCCTCCACTTT
13 | few | - | TRBJ1-2 | TRBV7-2 | CASSPMGEMGYTF | TGTGCCAGCAGCCCTATGGGGGAGATGGGCTACACCTTC
13 | few | - | TRBJ2-5 | TRBV10-2 | CASGQGLEETQYF | TGCGCCAGCGGGCAGGGACTTGAAGAGACCCAGTACTTC
16 | - | - | TRBJ1-3 | TRBV7-6 | CASGRTAALMGDTIYF | TGTGCCAGCGGACGGACAGCGGCTCTTATGGGCGACACCATATATTTT
12 | many | - | TRBJ1-2 | TRBV2 | CASRAGFYGYTF | TGTGCCAGCCGGGCCGGGTTCTATGGCTACACCTTC
19 | - | - | TRBJ1-4 | TRBV23-1 | CASSQGGDSDGATNEKLFF | TGCGCCAGCAGTCAAGGTGGAGACAGCGATGGTGCAACTAATGAAAAACTGTTTTTT
14 | many | - | TRBJ1-1 | TRBV7-6 | CASSLTGAYTEAFF | TGTGCCAGCAGCTTAACTGGGGCGTACACTGAAGCTTTCTTT
14 | - | - | TRBJ1-1 | TRBV6-5 | CASLPGPGPTEAFF | TGTGCCAGCCTCCCGGGACCCGGCCCCACTGAAGCTTTCTTT
17 | few | TRBD2 | TRBJ2-1 | TRBV28 | CASSFELSLAGVWEQFF | TGTGCCAGCAGTTTCGAACTCTCACTAGCGGGGGTTTGGGAGCAGTTCTTC
14 | few | - | TRBJ2-7 | TRBV4-3 | CASSQEASIYEQYF | TGCGCCAGCAGCCAAGAAGCTAGCATCTACGAGCAGTACTTC
16 | many | TRBD2 | TRBJ2-3 | TRBV7-8 | CASSLLAGASTDTQYF | TGTGCCAGCAGCTTACTAGCGGGGGCTAGCACAGATACGCAGTATTTT
15 | - | - | TRBJ1-5 | TRBV19 | CASSMVSLSNQPQHF | TGTGCCAGTAGTATGGTCTCTCTCAGCAATCAGCCCCAGCATTTT
14 | few | - | TRBJ2-7 | TRBV19 | CASSMRITSYEQYF | TGTGCCAGTAGTATGAGGATCACCTCCTACGAGCAGTACTTC
15 | few | - | TRBJ1-5 | TRBV6-5 | CASSYSGTGNQPQHF | TGTGCCAGCAGTTACTCCGGGACGGGCAATCAGCCCCAGCATTTT
16 | few | TRBD1 | TRBJ1-5 | TRBV20-1 | CSAATGTGFSNQPQHF | TGCAGTGCTGCAACCGGGACAGGGTTTAGCAATCAGCCCCAGCATTTT
13 | - | - | TRBJ2-1 | TRBV20-1 | CSAQTGTNNEQFF | TGCAGTGCACAAACCGGGACCAACAATGAGCAGTTCTTC